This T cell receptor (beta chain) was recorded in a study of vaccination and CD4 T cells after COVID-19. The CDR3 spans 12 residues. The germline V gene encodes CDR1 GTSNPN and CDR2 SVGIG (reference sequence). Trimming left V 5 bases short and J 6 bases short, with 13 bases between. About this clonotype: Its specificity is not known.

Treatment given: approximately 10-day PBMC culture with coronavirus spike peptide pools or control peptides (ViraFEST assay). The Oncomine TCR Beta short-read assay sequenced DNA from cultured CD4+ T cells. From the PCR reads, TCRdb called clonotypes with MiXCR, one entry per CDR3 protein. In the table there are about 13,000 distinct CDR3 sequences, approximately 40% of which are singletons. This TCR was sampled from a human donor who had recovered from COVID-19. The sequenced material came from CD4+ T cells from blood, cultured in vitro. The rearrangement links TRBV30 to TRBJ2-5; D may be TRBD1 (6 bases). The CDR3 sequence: CAWGGQSKTQYF. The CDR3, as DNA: TGTGCCTGGGGAGGACAGTCGAAGACCCAGTACTTC.